Below are 32 T cell receptor beta chains sequenced from a single sample in a study of cytomegalovirus exposure and HLA in healthy donors. Clones were read by immunoSEQ multiplex PCR, and TCRdb kept only the in-frame ones, dropping some. Of about 180,000 clones in the sample, approximately 90% were seen once. The source material was PBMCs. These TCRs come from a woman in her thirties in good health and CMV-seronegative.

The J gene is TRBJ1-2, the V gene TRBV29-1; D is ambiguous. This CDR3 contains 13 residues. CDR1 and CDR2 (germline): SQVTM, ANQGSEA. The ends were cut back, 4 bases at V and 2 bases at J, with 11 bases in the middle. DNA for the CDR3: TGCAGCGTTGGAGACGGACTAAACTATGGCTACACCTTC. It codes for CSVGDGLNYGYTF.

This rearrangement joins TRBV5-1 to TRBJ2-1; TRBD2 matches at 15 bases. Germline CDR1 SGHRS, CDR2 YFSETQ. The CDR3 extends over 18 amino acids. Trimming took 2 bases from V and 8 from J; bases not matched to a gene: 11. The CDR3 DNA follows: TGCGCCAGCAGCTTTGGACTAGCGGGGGGGCCGGAAGGTGATGAGCAGTTCTTC. Its translation is CASSFGLAGGPEGDEQFF. The full variable domain, completed using reference TRBV5-1 and TRBJ2-1, is KAGVTQTPRYLIKTRGQQVTLSCSPISGHRSVSWYQQTPGQGLQFLFEYFSETQRNKGNFPGRFSGRQFSNSRSEMNVSTLELGDSALYLCASSFGLAGGPEGDEQFFGPGTRLTVL.

This rearrangement joins TRBV19 to TRBJ1-6, with TRBD1 identical over 9 bases. Looked up from germline, CDR1 is LNHDA and CDR2 is SQIVND (reference sequence). J lost 7 bases, V lost 0 bases, and 4 bases had no gene match. This CDR3 region has 16 residues. CDR3 DNA: TGTGCCAGTAGTATAGATGATGGGACAGGGAATTCACCCCTCCACTTT. As protein: CASSIDDGTGNSPLHF.

This sequence joins TRBV15 and TRBJ2-7; 10 bases match TRBD1. The CDR3 is 15 residues long. CDR1 is LNHNV, CDR2 YYDKDF, per germline (reference sequence). The ends lost 1 base at V and 5 bases at J; junction bases unmatched: 5. CDR3 nucleotides: TGTGCCACCAGCAGAGCCGGGACAGGGGCCGACGAGCAGTACTTC. It specifies CATSRAGTGADEQYF.

This clone was recorded only once. The chain is built from TRBV2 and TRBJ2-3; 10 nucleotides match TRBD2. Per the germline V gene, CDR1 is SNHLY and CDR2 is FYNNEI. CDR3 length: 18 amino acids. Trimming removed 1 base from V and 0 bases from J; junction bases left unmatched: 7. The CDR3 reads CASSEVSSGGASTDTQYF. CDR3 coding DNA: TGTGCCAGCAGTGAAGTGTCTAGCGGGGGCGCAAGCACAGATACGCAGTATTTT.

This rearrangement joins TRBV5-6 to TRBJ2-3, with a possible D match to TRBD1 (7 bases). CDR1 is SGHDT and CDR2 is YYEEEE in the germline V gene. The V and J ends lost 0 bases and 1 base respectively, with 12 bases between them. The CDR3 spans 16 residues. This chain's CDR3 is CASSLVGRGGTDTQYF. CDR3 sequence (DNA): TGTGCCAGCAGCTTGGTCGGCAGGGGGGGCACAGATACGCAGTATTTT.

The V call is TRBV2, the J call TRBJ1-1; D not certain. The V end lost 8 bases, the J end lost 5 bases, and 15 bases lay between the germline ends. The germline V gene has CDR1 SNHLY and CDR2 FYNNEI. The CDR3 is made up of 13 amino acids. CDR3 in DNA: TGTGCCAGCTCCGGGTACGGAAAGACTGAAGCTTTCTTT. Translated, it gives CASSGYGKTEAFF.

The CDR3: CASSELAGSQSQPQHF. The CDR3 coding sequence is TGCGCCAGCAGTGAGTTGGCAGGGTCCCAGTCTCAGCCCCAGCATTTT. The chain joins TRBV10-2 to TRBJ1-5; possibly TRBD1 for D (5 bases). This CDR3 has 16 amino acids. The germline CDR1 and CDR2 sequences are WSHSY and SAAADI. V lost 1 base and J 6 bases, leaving 16 bases between the germline ends.

The chain has TRBV27 and TRBJ1-1; D unresolved. Trimming shortened V by 2 bases and J by 1 base, and 8 bases separated the two germline ends. This CDR3 has 14 amino acids. Germline V gives CDR1 MNHEY, CDR2 SMNVEV (reference sequence). The CDR3 DNA sequence: TGTGCCAGCAGTTTAGGAGGGCCGAACACTGAAGCTTTCTTT. Translating gives CASSLGGPNTEAFF.

The gene calls are TRBV4-1 and TRBJ2-2; TRBD2 aligns across 10 bases. V gave up 3 bases and J gave up 6 bases; unmatched junction bases: 7. This CDR3 comprises 16 residues. CDR1 and CDR2 from the germline V gene are MGHRA and YSYEKL. CDR3 in amino acids: CASSHSSGGGSGELFF. The CDR3 DNA reads TGCGCCAGCAGCCATTCAAGCGGGGGGGGGTCCGGGGAGCTGTTTTTT.

The chain joins TRBV4-1 to TRBJ2-4; 7 bases agree with TRBD1. Germline values: CDR1 MGHRA, CDR2 YSYEKL. The CDR3 consists of 13 residues. After removal of 0 bases from V and 7 bases from J, the junction contained 0 bases not matched to a gene. This CDR3 reads CASSQETGNIQYF. The CDR3 coding sequence is TGCGCCAGCAGCCAAGAGACAGGGAACATTCAGTACTTC.

The chain combines TRBV6-5 with TRBJ2-1; 8 bases map to TRBD2. The V gene end was trimmed by 5 bases and the J gene end by 5 bases; junction bases not matched to a gene: 5. The CDR3 loop spans 14 amino acids. Germline CDR1 is MNHEY and CDR2 is SVGAGI. This CDR3 is CASSPGLANNEQFF. The CDR3, as DNA: TGTGCCAGCAGTCCCGGACTAGCAAACAATGAGCAGTTCTTC.

V gene TRBV30 combines with J gene TRBJ2-1; TRBD1 matches at 8 bases. Germline CDR1 GTSNPN, CDR2 SVGIG (reference sequence). With 1 base clipped from V and 7 bases from J, the junction kept 9 bases outside the gene matches. The CDR3 consists of 15 residues. As DNA, the CDR3 is TGTGCCTGGAGTGAGCGAGACAGGGGAATGAATGAGCAGTTCTTC. Its translation: CAWSERDRGMNEQFF.

The chain couples TRBV11-2 to TRBJ1-1; 8 bases fit TRBD1. V gave up 5 bases and J gave up 7 bases; unmatched junction bases: 9. The CDR3 consists of 14 residues. CDR1 and CDR2 from the germline V gene are SGHAT and FQNNGV. Here the CDR3 reads CASSPTGGTYEAFF. Written as DNA, the CDR3 is TGTGCCAGCAGCCCAACAGGGGGAACTTATGAAGCTTTCTTT.

About this clone: The junction departs from germline at one end; a sequencing error may be responsible. The CDR3 loop is CASNLAGSYEQYF. The CDR3 DNA sequence: TGTGCCAGCAATTTAGCAGGCTCCTACGAGCAGTACTTC. The chain carries TRBV27 and TRBJ2-7; D unresolved. The CDR3 has 13 amino acids. Germline V CDR1 and CDR2: MNHEY, SMNVEV (reference sequence).

The CDR3 is CASSSMGQGGRDTEAFF. CDR3 coding DNA: TGTGCCAGCAGTTCCATGGGACAGGGGGGCAGGGACACTGAAGCTTTCTTT. This chain connects TRBV27 to TRBJ1-1, with 11 positions matching TRBD1. V lost 4 bases and J lost 3; bases outside the gene matches: 10. Germline-derived CDR1 and CDR2 are MNHEY and SMNVEV (reference sequence). The CDR3 runs 17 residues.

This rearrangement joins TRBV2 to TRBJ1-1, with a weak D call TRBD1 (6 bases). CDR3 length equals 15 residues. V dropped 5 bases and J dropped 0 bases, with 13 bases sitting between them. Germline V lookup: CDR1 SNHLY, CDR2 FYNNEI. This CDR3 is CASSSYTGLNTEAFF. The CDR3 bases are TGTGCCAGCAGTTCATACACAGGGTTGAACACTGAAGCTTTCTTT.

This chain connects TRBV7-2 to TRBJ2-7; no clear D. The germline CDR1 and CDR2 sequences are SGHTA and FQGNSA. Between the trimmed V and J ends, which lost 0 bases and 3 bases, there was a span of 9 bases. This CDR3 contains 14 residues. This CDR3 reads CASSLAAASYEQYF. CDR3 DNA sequence: TGTGCCAGCAGCTTAGCGGCTGCTAGCTACGAGCAGTACTTC.

This clone has only one observation. The rearrangement joins TRBV27 to TRBJ2-5; a possible D gene is TRBD1 (5 bases). Trimming took 5 bases from V and 1 from J, leaving 11 bases between them. In germline, CDR1 is MNHEY, CDR2 SMNVEV (reference sequence). This CDR3 region has 14 residues. CDR3 protein: CASSPYRLQETQYF. Written as DNA, the CDR3 is TGTGCCAGCAGTCCCTACAGGCTCCAAGAGACCCAGTACTTC.

In its sample, this clone was seen once. J is TRBJ1-2 and V is TRBV10-3; tentatively, D is TRBD1 (5 bases). V was clipped by 2 bases and J by 5 bases, with 15 bases between them. The CDR3 runs to 15 residues. Germline-derived CDR1 and CDR2 are ENHRY and SYGVKD. The CDR3 region has the DNA TGTGCCATCAGTGAGGACAGTCCCTCAGCGTATGGCTACACCTTC. Translation gives CAISEDSPSAYGYTF.

The chain combines TRBV21-1 with TRBJ2-7; the table gives TRBD1 as D, unverified against the DNA. TRBV21-1 is given as a pseudogene. This CDR3 has 15 residues. CDR3 in DNA: TGTGCCAGCAGCAAAGCGGGCGACAGGGCCCACGAGCAGTACTTC. This gives the protein CASSKAGDRAHEQYF.

The chain couples TRBV2 to TRBJ1-1, with no clear D. The V gene's germline CDR1 is SNHLY and CDR2 FYNNEI. Trimming shortened V by 4 bases and J by 1 base, and 4 bases separated the two germline ends. This CDR3 has 12 amino acids. CDR3 DNA: TGTGCCAGCAGTGGACAGAACACTGAAGCTTTCTTT. The encoded protein is CASSGQNTEAFF.

The chain is built from TRBV7-2 and TRBJ2-7, with TRBD2 identical over 8 bases. The CDR3 runs to 17 residues. V dropped 0 bases and J dropped 3; count of bases not matched to a gene: 10. Germline V gene lookup returns CDR1 SGHTA and CDR2 FQGNSA. The CDR3 is CASSLAASGGSSYEQYF. CDR3 coding DNA: TGTGCCAGCAGCTTAGCGGCCAGCGGGGGATCGAGCTACGAGCAGTACTTC.

Only one count was recorded for this clone. V gene TRBV6-1 combines with J gene TRBJ1-3; 7 positions match TRBD1. The junction had 10 bases not matched to a gene; V was cut back by 6 bases and J by 8 bases. From germline, CDR1 is MNHNS and CDR2 SASEGT. This CDR3 has 14 amino acids. CDR3 sequence reads: CASREQGLGDTIYF. In DNA form, the CDR3 reads TGTGCCAGCAGGGAACAGGGGCTTGGTGACACCATATATTTT.

The chain employs TRBV5-1 and TRBJ2-5, with a weak D call TRBD2 (5 bases). Between the trimmed V and J ends, which lost 0 bases and 5 bases, there was a span of 8 bases. CDR3 length: 13 residues. The germline V gene encodes CDR1 SGHRS and CDR2 YFSETQ. The CDR3 nucleotides are TGCGCCAGCAGCTTGGACGGGATTGAGACCCAGTACTTC. It codes for CASSLDGIETQYF.

The chain carries TRBV27 and TRBJ2-2; no clear D. This CDR3 has 12 amino acids. Per germline, CDR1 MNHEY and CDR2 SMNVEV (reference sequence). V was trimmed by 5 bases and J by 6 bases, leaving 7 bases between them. For the CDR3, the DNA is TGTGCCAGCAGTCCACTCTCCGGGGAGCTGTTTTTT. Translation gives CASSPLSGELFF.

The chain uses TRBV6-6 and TRBJ1-5, with 7 positions matching TRBD1. This CDR3 spans 13 amino acids. Germline V lookup: CDR1 MNHNY, CDR2 SVGAGI (reference sequence). V dropped 6 bases and J dropped 5; count of bases not matched to a gene: 4. The CDR3 bases are TGTGCCAGCAGCCATCAGGGGGATCAGCCCCAGCATTTT. It translates to CASSHQGDQPQHF.

CDR3: CASSLTQAGELFF. The CDR3 DNA reads as TGCGCCAGCAGCTTGACGCAGGCCGGGGAGCTGTTTTTT. The chain employs TRBV5-1 and TRBJ2-2, with D unresolved. The CDR3 is 13 amino acids. V lost 1 base to trimming and J lost 6 bases, with 7 bases between them. Germline V gene lookup returns CDR1 SGHRS and CDR2 YFSETQ.

The V gene is TRBV11-2, the J gene TRBJ2-1; TRBD1 is a possible D gene (6 bases). V was clipped by 5 bases and J by 12 bases, with 23 bases between them. The length of the CDR3 is 15 residues. Germline V gene lookup returns CDR1 SGHAT and CDR2 FQNNGV. The CDR3 bases are TGTGCCAGCAGCCACGGACAGTCCCTGGGTAGTGGGCAGTTCTTC. Amino acids: CASSHGQSLGSGQFF.

Regarding this clone: Since a much larger clone is just one base distant, this may be a read error. Distinct nucleotide sequences in the sample also encode this CDR3. The V gene is TRBV5-1, the J gene TRBJ1-1; perhaps TRBD1 as D (5 bases). Per germline, CDR1 SGHRS and CDR2 YFSETQ. The length of the CDR3 is 13 residues. The germline V and J ends were trimmed by 1 base and 1 base, with 5 bases remaining between them. As DNA, the CDR3 is TGCGCCAGCAGCTTGACAGGGAACACTGAAGCTTTCTTT. Translated, it gives CASSLTGNTEAFF.

V and J are TRBV30 and TRBJ2-7, with 8 bases matching TRBD2. CDR3 length: 18 residues. Germline V CDR1 and CDR2: GTSNPN, SVGIG (reference sequence). V was pared by 2 bases and J by 0 bases, with 15 bases of the junction left unmatched. CDR3 sequence reads: CAWSPRPGLVRISYEQYF. As DNA, the CDR3 is TGTGCCTGGAGTCCGCGCCCGGGACTAGTCCGGATCTCCTACGAGCAGTACTTC.

The V and J genes are TRBV2 and TRBJ1-6, with TRBD1 matching 7 bases. Germline V gene sequence: CDR1 SNHLY, CDR2 FYNNEI. V trimming: 6 bases; J trimming: 7 bases; junction bases outside the gene matches: 6. This CDR3 is 14 amino acids long. The CDR3 nucleotides read TGTGCCAGCAGCGTGACAGGGAACAATTCACCCCTCCACTTT. Amino acids: CASSVTGNNSPLHF.